The clone carrying this TCR beta chain was counted a few times. No antigen is known for it. V trimming: 5 bases; J trimming: 5 bases; junction bases outside the gene matches: 13. The germline gives CDR1 SGHAT, CDR2 FQNNGV. CDR3 size: 16 residues. This entry belongs to a study of tumor and adjacent non-tumor tissue in lung cancer. No cell sorting was done before RNA was extracted from the tissue. More than 3 cm separated this lung sample from the edge of the tumor. TCRbeta libraries were built with three rounds of nested PCR, modified from ARM-PCR. TCRdb ran MiXCR on the multiplex PCR reads and lists one entry per CDR3 protein. The repertoire includes some 99,000 distinct CDR3 sequences, 60% to 70% of them detected once, and under 20% sits in the top ten. The study, taken as a whole, reports: Tumor repertoires had a smaller top 100 clone share than normal lung.

This TCR derives from a man in his sixties with non-small cell lung cancer. Sample: distant non-tumor lung tissue. The chain has TRBV11-2 and TRBJ2-5, with 8 bases matching TRBD2. The CDR3 region has the DNA TGTGCCAGCAGCCTCCGAATGGGACTAGATGCTGAGACCCAGTACTTC. Its translation is CASSLRMGLDAETQYF. The entire variable domain, with the rest obtained from reference TRBV11-2 and TRBJ2-5, is as follows: EAGVAQSPRYKIIEKRQSVAFWCNPISGHATLYWYQQILGQGPKLLIQFQNNGVVDDSQLPKDRFSAERLKGVDSTLKIQPAKLEDSAVYLCASSLRMGLDAETQYFGPGTRLLVL.